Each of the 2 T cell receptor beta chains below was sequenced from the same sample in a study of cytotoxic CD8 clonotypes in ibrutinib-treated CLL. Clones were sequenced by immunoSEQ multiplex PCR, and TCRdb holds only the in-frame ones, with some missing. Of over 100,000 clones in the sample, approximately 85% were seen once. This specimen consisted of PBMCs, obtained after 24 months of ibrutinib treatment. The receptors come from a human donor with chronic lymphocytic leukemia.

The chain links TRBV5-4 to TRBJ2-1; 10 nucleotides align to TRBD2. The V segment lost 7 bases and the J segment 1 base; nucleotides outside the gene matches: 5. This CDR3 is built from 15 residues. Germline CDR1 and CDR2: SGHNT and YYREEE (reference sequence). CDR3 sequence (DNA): TGTGCCAGCGGAATAGCGGGGGGATCCTACAATGAGCAGTTCTTC. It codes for CASGIAGGSYNEQFF.

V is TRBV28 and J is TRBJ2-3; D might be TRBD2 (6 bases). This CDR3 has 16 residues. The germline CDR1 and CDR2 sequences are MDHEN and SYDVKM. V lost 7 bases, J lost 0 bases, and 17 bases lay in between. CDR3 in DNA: TGTGCCAGCACCCACGGAGGGTATTCGAGCACAGATACGCAGTATTTT. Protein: CASTHGGYSSTDTQYF.